A single sample gave rise to the 5 T cell receptor beta chains below, sequenced in a study of T cells in Graves' hyperthyroidism and ophthalmopathy. TCR beta CDR3 sequences were amplified from RNA transcripts. The TCR CDR3 first-round RT-PCR relied on the HTBI primer set. TCRdb re-derived calls from the multiplex PCR reads in MiXCR, one entry per CDR3 protein. The sample comprises hundreds of thousands of distinct CDR3 sequences, 12% to 15% of which are singletons, and roughly a fifth rests with the top ten. Sequencing was done on a sample of blood. Receptors were obtained from a woman in her sixties with Graves' ophthalmopathy.

The chain carries TRBV5-1 and TRBJ2-1, with a tentative D call TRBD1 (6 bases). The CDR3 length is 15 residues. V lost 5 bases, J lost 1 base, and 13 bases lay in between. Germline V lookup: CDR1 SGHRS, CDR2 YFSETQ. CDR3 DNA: TGCGCCAGCAGACCTAGGACAGAGTCCTACAATGAGCAGTTCTTC. It translates to CASRPRTESYNEQFF.

At least ten counts were recorded for this clonotype. V and J are TRBV2 and TRBJ2-1, with unresolved D. The V end was cut by 4 bases, the J end by 0 bases, with 10 bases between. The CDR3 is 15 amino acids. From germline, CDR1 is SNHLY and CDR2 FYNNEI. The CDR3 loop is CASSAGLLSYNEQFF. The CDR3 DNA reads as TGTGCCAGCAGTGCTGGCCTACTCTCCTACAATGAGCAGTTCTTC.

This clonotype was found once. For the CDR3, the DNA is TGTGCCAGTAGTTGGGACAGCCAAAGACAGCCCCAGCATTTT. Its translation is CASSWDSQRQPQHF. The V gene is TRBV19, the J gene TRBJ1-5, with 7 bases that match TRBD1. The V segment lost 5 bases and the J segment 7 bases; nucleotides outside the gene matches: 8. The CDR3 sequence is 14 residues long. CDR1 is LNHDA and CDR2 is SQIVND in the germline V gene (reference sequence).

This clonotype was seen repeatedly, ten times or more. V usage is TRBV11-2 and J usage is TRBJ1-1; D perhaps matches TRBD1 (6 bases). The V and J ends lost 5 bases and 0 bases respectively, with 10 bases between them. From germline, CDR1 is SGHAT and CDR2 FQNNGV. There are 14 residues in the CDR3. The CDR3 region is CASSRQALNTEAFF. DNA for the CDR3: TGTGCCAGCAGCCGACAGGCCTTGAACACTGAAGCTTTCTTT.

This clonotype appeared a few times. A read error may explain this, as a much larger clone is one base away. V gene TRBV14 combines with J gene TRBJ1-1; the D is unclear. This CDR3 is 13 amino acids long. The germline gives CDR1 SGHDN, CDR2 FVKESK. The V end lost 1 base, the J end lost 1 base, and 4 bases lay between the germline ends. The CDR3 region is CASSQAANTEAFF. CDR3 bases: TGTGCCAGCAGCCAAGCAGCGAACACTGAAGCTTTCTTT.